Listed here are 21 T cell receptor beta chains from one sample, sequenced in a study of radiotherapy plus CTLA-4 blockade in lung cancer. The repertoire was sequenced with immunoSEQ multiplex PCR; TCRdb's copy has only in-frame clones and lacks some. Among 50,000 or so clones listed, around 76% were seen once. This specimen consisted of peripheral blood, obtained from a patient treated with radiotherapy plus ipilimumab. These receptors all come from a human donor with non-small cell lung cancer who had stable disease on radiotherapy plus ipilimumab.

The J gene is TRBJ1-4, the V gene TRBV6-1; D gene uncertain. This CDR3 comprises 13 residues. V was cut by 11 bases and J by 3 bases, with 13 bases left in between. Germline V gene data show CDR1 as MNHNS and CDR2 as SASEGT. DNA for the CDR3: TGTGCCTCGCGGACTGACTCTAATGAAAAACTGTTTTTT. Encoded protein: CASRTDSNEKLFF.

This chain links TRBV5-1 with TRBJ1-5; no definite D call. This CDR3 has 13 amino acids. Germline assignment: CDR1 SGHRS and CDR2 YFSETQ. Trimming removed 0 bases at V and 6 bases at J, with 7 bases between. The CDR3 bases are TGCGCCAGCAGCTTGGGTGGGTTTCAGCCCCAGCATTTT. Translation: CASSLGGFQPQHF.

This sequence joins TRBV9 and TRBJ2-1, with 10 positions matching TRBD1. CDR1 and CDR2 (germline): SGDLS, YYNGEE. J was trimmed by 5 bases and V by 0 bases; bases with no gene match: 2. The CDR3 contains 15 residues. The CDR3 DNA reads TGTGCCAGCAGCGTAGGACAGGGGGCTGACAATGAGCAGTTCTTC. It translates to CASSVGQGADNEQFF.

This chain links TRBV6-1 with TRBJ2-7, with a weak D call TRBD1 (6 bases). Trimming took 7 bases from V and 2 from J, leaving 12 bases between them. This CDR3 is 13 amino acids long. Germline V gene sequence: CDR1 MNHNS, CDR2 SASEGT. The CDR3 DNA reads TGTGCCAGCATGACCGGACAGACCTACGAGCAGTACTTC. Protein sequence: CASMTGQTYEQYF.

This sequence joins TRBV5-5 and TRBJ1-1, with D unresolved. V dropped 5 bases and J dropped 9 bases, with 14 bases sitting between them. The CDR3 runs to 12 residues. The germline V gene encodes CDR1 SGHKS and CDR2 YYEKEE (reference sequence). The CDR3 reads CASSQREAKAFF. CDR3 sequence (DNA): TGTGCCAGCAGTCAGAGGGAGGCGAAAGCTTTCTTT. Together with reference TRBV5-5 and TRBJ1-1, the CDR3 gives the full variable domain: DAGVTQSPTHLIKTRGQQVTLRCSPISGHKSVSWYQQVLGQGPQFIFQYYEKEERGRGNFPDRFSARQFPNYSSELNVNALLLGDSALYLCASSQREAKAFFGQGTRLTVV.

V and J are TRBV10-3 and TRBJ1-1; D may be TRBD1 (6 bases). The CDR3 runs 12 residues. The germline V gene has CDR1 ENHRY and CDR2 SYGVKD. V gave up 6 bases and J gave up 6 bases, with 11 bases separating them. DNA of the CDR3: TGTGCCATCAGCTCGGGGGGCGCTGAAGCTTTCTTT. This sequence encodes CAISSGGAEAFF.

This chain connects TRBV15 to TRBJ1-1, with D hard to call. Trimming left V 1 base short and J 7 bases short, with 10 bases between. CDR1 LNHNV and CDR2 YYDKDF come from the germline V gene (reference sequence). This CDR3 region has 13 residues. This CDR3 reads CATSRVVADEAFF. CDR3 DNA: TGTGCCACCAGCAGAGTTGTGGCTGATGAAGCTTTCTTT.

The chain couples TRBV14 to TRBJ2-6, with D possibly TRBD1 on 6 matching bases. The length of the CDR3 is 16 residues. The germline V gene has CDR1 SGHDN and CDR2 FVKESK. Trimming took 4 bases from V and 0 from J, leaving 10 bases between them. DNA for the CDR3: TGTGCCAGCAGCCCGGACAGAAGCTCTGGGGCCAACGTCCTGACTTTC. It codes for CASSPDRSSGANVLTF.

CDR3 bases: TGTGCCAGCAGTGAAGAGATACCACGTGAAGCTTTCTTT. Translating gives CASSEEIPREAFF. The gene calls are TRBV2 and TRBJ1-1; no clear D. Trimming shortened V by 1 base and J by 7 bases, and 10 bases separated the two germline ends. The CDR3 covers 13 residues. Germline V gene data show CDR1 as SNHLY and CDR2 as FYNNEI.

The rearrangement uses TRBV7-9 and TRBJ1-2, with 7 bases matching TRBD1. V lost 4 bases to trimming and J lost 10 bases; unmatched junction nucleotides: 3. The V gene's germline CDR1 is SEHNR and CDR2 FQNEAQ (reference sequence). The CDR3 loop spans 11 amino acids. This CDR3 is CASSYTGDYTF. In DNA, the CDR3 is TGTGCCAGCAGCTACACAGGGGACTACACCTTC.

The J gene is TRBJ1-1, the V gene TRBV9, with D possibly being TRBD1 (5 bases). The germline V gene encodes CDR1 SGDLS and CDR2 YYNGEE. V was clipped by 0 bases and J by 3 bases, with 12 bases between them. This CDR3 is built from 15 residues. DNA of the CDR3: TGTGCCAGCAGCGTAGGCTGGGCGGGGGACACTGAAGCTTTCTTT. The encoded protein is CASSVGWAGDTEAFF.

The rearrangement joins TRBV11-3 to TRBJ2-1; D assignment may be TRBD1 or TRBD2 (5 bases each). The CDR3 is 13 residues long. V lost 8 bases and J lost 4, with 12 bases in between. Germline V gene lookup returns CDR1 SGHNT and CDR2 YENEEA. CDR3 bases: TGTGCCAGCGGGCAGGGACGATACAATGAGCAGTTCTTC. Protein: CASGQGRYNEQFF.

DNA of the CDR3: TGTGCCAGCTCACAACAGGGGGAGTACACAGATACGCAGTATTTT. Residues: CASSQQGEYTDTQYF. This sequence joins TRBV18 and TRBJ2-3, with 8 bases that match TRBD1. Germline values: CDR1 KGHSH, CDR2 LQKENI. The trim removed 4 bases at V and 2 bases at J, leaving 5 bases unmatched. The CDR3 consists of 15 residues.

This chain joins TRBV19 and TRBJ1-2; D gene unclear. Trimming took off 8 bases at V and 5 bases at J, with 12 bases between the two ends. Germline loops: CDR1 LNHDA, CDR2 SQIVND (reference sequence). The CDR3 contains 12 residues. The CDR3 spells CASGLWGYGYTF. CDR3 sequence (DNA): TGTGCCAGTGGTTTGTGGGGTTATGGCTACACCTTC. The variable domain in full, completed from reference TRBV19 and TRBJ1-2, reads DGGITQSPKYLFRKEGQNVTLSCEQNLNHDAMYWYRQDPGQGLRLIYYSQIVNDFQKGDIAEGYSVSREKKESFPLTVTSAQKNPTAFYLCASGLWGYGYTFGSGTRLTVV.

CDR3 in amino acids: CASSKGRQPTGELFF. DNA of the CDR3: TGTGCCAGCAGTAAGGGACGGCAACCCACCGGGGAGCTGTTTTTT. The chain employs TRBV6-1 and TRBJ2-2; D could derive from TRBD1 or TRBD2 (5 bases each). The V end lost 5 bases, the J end lost 4 bases, and 14 bases lay between the germline ends. This CDR3 is built from 15 residues. The germline CDR1 and CDR2 sequences are MNHNS and SASEGT.

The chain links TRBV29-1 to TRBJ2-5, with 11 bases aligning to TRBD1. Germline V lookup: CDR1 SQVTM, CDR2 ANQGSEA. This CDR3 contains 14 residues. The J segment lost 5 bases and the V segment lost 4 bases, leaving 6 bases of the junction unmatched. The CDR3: CSVGTGGGRETQYF. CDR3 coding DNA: TGCAGCGTTGGGACAGGGGGCGGGAGGGAGACCCAGTACTTC.

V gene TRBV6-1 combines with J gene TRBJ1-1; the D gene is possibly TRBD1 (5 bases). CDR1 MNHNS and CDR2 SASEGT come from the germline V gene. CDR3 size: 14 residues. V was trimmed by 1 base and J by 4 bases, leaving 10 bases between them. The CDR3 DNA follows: TGTGCCAGCAGTGAAGGGGACTACGGCACTGAAGCTTTCTTT. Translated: CASSEGDYGTEAFF.

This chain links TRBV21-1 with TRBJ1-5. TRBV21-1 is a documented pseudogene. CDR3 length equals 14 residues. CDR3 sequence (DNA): TGTGCCAGCACCCAGGAGCTAAGGAATCAGCCCCAGCATTTT. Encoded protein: CASTQELRNQPQHF.

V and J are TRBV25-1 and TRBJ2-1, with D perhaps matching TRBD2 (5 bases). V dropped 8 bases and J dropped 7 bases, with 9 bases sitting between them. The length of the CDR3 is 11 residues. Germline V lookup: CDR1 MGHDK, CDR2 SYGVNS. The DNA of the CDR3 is TGTGCCAGCCGGGATTTGAATGAGCAGTTCTTC. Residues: CASRDLNEQFF.

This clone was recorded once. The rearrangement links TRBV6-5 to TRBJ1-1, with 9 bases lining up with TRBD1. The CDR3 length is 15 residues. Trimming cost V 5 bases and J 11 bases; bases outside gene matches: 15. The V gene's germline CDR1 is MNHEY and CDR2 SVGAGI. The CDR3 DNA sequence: TGTGCCAGCAGTGGGTGGGGGACAGGGATTTTGTGGGCTTTCTTT. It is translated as CASSGWGTGILWAFF.

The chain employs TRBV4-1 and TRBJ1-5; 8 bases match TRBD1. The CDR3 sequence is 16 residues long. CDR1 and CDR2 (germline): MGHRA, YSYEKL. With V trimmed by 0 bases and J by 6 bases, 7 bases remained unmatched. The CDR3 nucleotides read TGCGCCAGCAGCCAAGATCTTGACAGGGGTCGTCAGCCCCAGCATTTT. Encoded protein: CASSQDLDRGRQPQHF.